A selection of T cell receptor beta chains follows, all from one sample in a study of OX40 agonist ivuxolimab in advanced cancers. Produced via immunoSEQ multiplex PCR; TCRdb's table is partial and in-frame only. The table lists some 43,000 clones, approximately 86% of them singletons. The source was CD4+ or CD8+ T cells sorted from blood, collected in a trial of the OX40 agonist ivuxolimab. These receptors were collected from an adult with an advanced solid tumor such as melanoma, head and neck, liver or kidney cancer. The CDR3 runs from the conserved cysteine through the conserved F or W. A D gene is named only where the DNA matches it firmly. Size tells how often a clone was seen (once, few, many) or the class of an expanded clone, and some rows leave it out.

j_call: TRBJ1-1
d_call: -
v_call: TRBV5-1
clone_size: -
cdr3_aa: CASSSGGRLVNTEAFF
cdr3_nt: TGCGCCAGCAGCTCTGGCGGCAGATTAGTGAACACTGAAGCTTTCTTT

j_call: TRBJ1-3
d_call: TRBD1
v_call: TRBV5-4
clone_size: -
cdr3_aa: CASSGDSGNTIYF
cdr3_nt: TGTGCCAGCAGCGGGGACAGCGGAAACACCATATATTTT

j_call: TRBJ1-1
d_call: -
v_call: TRBV5-1
clone_size: -
cdr3_aa: CASSPAQGGNTEAFF
cdr3_nt: TGCGCCAGCAGCCCAGCCCAGGGTGGAAACACTGAAGCTTTCTTT

j_call: TRBJ2-1
d_call: -
v_call: TRBV2
clone_size: -
cdr3_aa: CASSHIGSYNEQFF
cdr3_nt: TGTGCCAGCAGCCACATCGGCTCCTACAATGAGCAGTTCTTC

j_call: TRBJ2-2
d_call: -
v_call: TRBV10-1
clone_size: -
cdr3_aa: CASSEAGNTGELFF
cdr3_nt: TGCGCCAGCAGTGAAGCAGGAAACACCGGGGAGCTGTTTTTT

j_call: TRBJ2-3
d_call: -
v_call: TRBV7-8
clone_size: -
cdr3_aa: CASSLAVGGKTSTDTQYF
cdr3_nt: TGTGCCAGCAGCCTCGCGGTGGGCGGAAAAACCAGCACAGATACGCAGTATTTT

j_call: TRBJ1-2
d_call: -
v_call: TRBV5-1
clone_size: -
cdr3_aa: CASSLAVNYGYTF
cdr3_nt: TGCGCCAGCAGCTTGGCGGTTAACTATGGCTACACCTTC

j_call: TRBJ1-2
d_call: -
v_call: TRBV6-1
clone_size: -
cdr3_aa: CASRIPGDYGYTF
cdr3_nt: TGTGCCAGCAGAATTCCGGGCGACTATGGCTACACCTTC

j_call: TRBJ2-3
d_call: -
v_call: TRBV4-1
clone_size: few
cdr3_aa: CASRPLITGGSTDTQYF
cdr3_nt: TGCGCCAGCAGGCCATTAATAACAGGTGGGAGCACAGATACGCAGTATTTT

j_call: TRBJ2-1
d_call: TRBD2
v_call: TRBV2
clone_size: -
cdr3_aa: CASNTGLAGAMTYNEQFF
cdr3_nt: TGTGCCAGCAATACGGGACTAGCGGGAGCGATGACCTACAATGAGCAGTTCTTC

j_call: TRBJ1-4
d_call: -
v_call: TRBV6-6
clone_size: -
cdr3_aa: CASSSGFTEKLFF
cdr3_nt: TGTGCCAGCAGCTCGGGCTTTACGGAAAAACTGTTTTTT

j_call: TRBJ2-7
d_call: -
v_call: TRBV21-1
clone_size: few
cdr3_aa: CASSGEGKPYEQYF
cdr3_nt: TGTGCCAGCAGCGGTGAAGGGAAACCCTACGAGCAGTACTTC

j_call: TRBJ2-5
d_call: -
v_call: TRBV19
clone_size: -
cdr3_aa: CASSPRAGPQETQYF
cdr3_nt: TGTGCCAGTAGTCCTCGGGCAGGGCCCCAAGAGACCCAGTACTTC

j_call: TRBJ2-6
d_call: TRBD1
v_call: TRBV9
clone_size: -
cdr3_aa: CASSLRDRGSGANVLTF
cdr3_nt: TGTGCCAGCAGCCTCCGGGACAGGGGGTCTGGGGCCAACGTCCTGACTTTC

j_call: TRBJ2-7
d_call: TRBD1
v_call: TRBV18
clone_size: -
cdr3_aa: CASSPGTASYEQYF
cdr3_nt: TGTGCCAGCTCCCCCGGGACAGCCTCCTACGAGCAGTACTTC

j_call: TRBJ1-5
d_call: -
v_call: TRBV18
clone_size: -
cdr3_aa: CASSPRRDNQPQHF
cdr3_nt: TGTGCCAGCTCACCACGCCGGGACAATCAGCCCCAGCATTTT

j_call: TRBJ1-4
d_call: -
v_call: TRBV7-9
clone_size: -
cdr3_aa: CASSLRPGANEKLFF
cdr3_nt: TGTGCCAGCAGCTTAAGGCCAGGGGCTAATGAAAAACTGTTTTTT

j_call: TRBJ1-3
d_call: -
v_call: TRBV29-1
clone_size: -
cdr3_aa: CSGQGSGNTIYF
cdr3_nt: TGCAGCGGGCAGGGGTCGGGAAACACCATATATTTT

j_call: TRBJ1-1
d_call: -
v_call: TRBV5-6
clone_size: -
cdr3_aa: CASARDTEAFF
cdr3_nt: TGTGCCAGCGCCCGGGACACTGAAGCTTTCTTT

j_call: TRBJ2-5
d_call: TRBD1
v_call: TRBV5-1
clone_size: -
cdr3_aa: CASSPGTGEETQYF
cdr3_nt: TGCGCCAGCAGCCCTGGGACAGGGGAAGAGACCCAGTACTTC

j_call: TRBJ2-7
d_call: TRBD1
v_call: TRBV7-3
clone_size: -
cdr3_aa: CASSLDRGEQYF
cdr3_nt: TGTGCCAGCAGCCTCGACAGGGGAGAGCAGTACTTC

j_call: TRBJ2-2
d_call: TRBD2
v_call: TRBV4-1
clone_size: -
cdr3_aa: CASSQPGLAGGTNTGELFF
cdr3_nt: TGCGCCAGCAGCCAACCGGGACTAGCGGGAGGAACGAACACCGGGGAGCTGTTTTTT

j_call: TRBJ1-2
d_call: TRBD1
v_call: TRBV5-5
clone_size: -
cdr3_aa: CASSPDRAGYTF
cdr3_nt: TGTGCCAGCAGCCCGGACAGGGCTGGCTACACCTTC

j_call: TRBJ2-3
d_call: TRBD2
v_call: TRBV2
clone_size: -
cdr3_aa: CASSGNSGSSNTQYF
cdr3_nt: TGTGCCAGCAGCGGAAACAGCGGGAGTTCGAATACGCAGTATTTT

j_call: TRBJ2-7
d_call: TRBD1
v_call: TRBV28
clone_size: -
cdr3_aa: CASSGAGQGSSYEQYF
cdr3_nt: TGTGCCAGCAGTGGGGCGGGACAGGGGAGCTCCTACGAGCAGTACTTC

j_call: TRBJ2-7
d_call: TRBD2
v_call: TRBV7-2
clone_size: -
cdr3_aa: CASRRIAGGDYEQYF
cdr3_nt: TGTGCCAGCAGACGTATAGCGGGAGGGGACTACGAGCAGTACTTC

j_call: TRBJ1-6
d_call: -
v_call: TRBV5-1
clone_size: medium-sized
cdr3_aa: CASSFNGAGSPLHF
cdr3_nt: TGCGCCAGCAGCTTTAACGGTGCGGGGTCACCCCTCCACTTT

j_call: TRBJ2-7
d_call: TRBD1
v_call: TRBV7-9
clone_size: large
cdr3_aa: CASSHRDRNYEQYF
cdr3_nt: TGTGCCAGCAGCCACCGGGACAGGAACTACGAGCAGTACTTC

j_call: TRBJ2-3
d_call: TRBD1
v_call: TRBV11-3
clone_size: -
cdr3_aa: CASSLGQGGTDTQYF
cdr3_nt: TGTGCCAGCAGCTTAGGACAGGGTGGCACAGATACGCAGTATTTT

j_call: TRBJ2-5
d_call: -
v_call: TRBV7-8
clone_size: -
cdr3_aa: CASSHRRDTQGTQYF
cdr3_nt: TGTGCCAGCAGCCACCGCCGGGACACCCAAGGGACCCAGTACTTC

j_call: TRBJ1-2
d_call: TRBD1
v_call: TRBV6-5
clone_size: few
cdr3_aa: CATRVQGGSYTF
cdr3_nt: TGTGCCACCCGGGTACAGGGGGGGAGCTACACCTTC

j_call: TRBJ1-1
d_call: -
v_call: TRBV9
clone_size: -
cdr3_aa: CASSPPARVRTEAFF
cdr3_nt: TGTGCCAGCAGCCCCCCAGCCAGGGTACGCACTGAAGCTTTCTTT

j_call: TRBJ2-7
d_call: TRBD1
v_call: TRBV6-5
clone_size: -
cdr3_aa: CASRYDRGHYEQYF
cdr3_nt: TGTGCCAGCAGATATGACAGGGGGCACTACGAGCAGTACTTC

j_call: TRBJ1-6
d_call: -
v_call: TRBV6-5
clone_size: -
cdr3_aa: CASSYTSITGSPLHF
cdr3_nt: TGTGCCAGCAGTTACACCAGCATTACAGGTTCACCCCTCCACTTT

j_call: TRBJ2-2
d_call: TRBD1
v_call: TRBV7-3
clone_size: -
cdr3_aa: CASSLRGTGGTGELFF
cdr3_nt: TGTGCCAGCAGCTTACGGGGGACAGGGGGAACCGGGGAGCTGTTTTTT

j_call: TRBJ1-1
d_call: -
v_call: TRBV16
clone_size: -
cdr3_aa: CASSQQQNTEAFF
cdr3_nt: TGTGCCAGCAGCCAACAACAGAACACTGAAGCTTTCTTT

j_call: TRBJ2-7
d_call: -
v_call: TRBV5-1
clone_size: -
cdr3_aa: CASSLEYEGYEQYF
cdr3_nt: TGCGCCAGCAGCTTGGAGTATGAGGGCTACGAGCAGTACTTC

j_call: TRBJ2-5
d_call: -
v_call: TRBV7-8
clone_size: -
cdr3_aa: CASLSVETQYF
cdr3_nt: TGTGCCAGCCTTTCGGTCGAGACCCAGTACTTC

j_call: TRBJ1-3
d_call: -
v_call: TRBV6-4
clone_size: -
cdr3_aa: CASRPSGNTIYF
cdr3_nt: TGTGCCAGCAGACCCTCTGGAAACACCATATATTTT